The next 25 T cell receptor beta chains were all read from a single sample in a study of blood T cell repertoires in COVID-19. Clones were read by immunoSEQ multiplex PCR, and TCRdb kept only the in-frame ones, dropping some. The sample yields roughly 40,000 clones, 70% to 90% seen once. Sequencing was done on a sample of peripheral blood. These receptors were taken from a man aged 65 to 85 with acute or convalescent COVID-19.

The gene calls are TRBV10-3 and TRBJ2-7; the D is unclear. The CDR3 totals 12 residues. V was pared by 3 bases and J by 0 bases, with 3 bases between. Germline loops: CDR1 ENHRY, CDR2 SYGVKD. CDR3 nucleotides: TGTGCCATCAGTGACAACTCCTACGAGCAGTACTTC. This sequence encodes CAISDNSYEQYF.

The chain has TRBV7-2 and TRBJ1-5, with TRBD1 identical over 7 bases. Germline CDR1 and CDR2: SGHTA and FQGNSA. The CDR3 covers 16 residues. V shed 4 bases, J shed 1 base, and the junction held 7 bases outside the gene matches. In DNA, the CDR3 is TGTGCCAGCAGCTATAGGACAGGAGGAAGCAATCAGCCCCAGCATTTT. It translates to CASSYRTGGSNQPQHF. Supplemented by reference TRBV7-2 and TRBJ1-5, the full variable domain reads GAGVSQSPSNKVTEKGKDVELRCDPISGHTALYWYRQSLGQGLEFLIYFQGNSAPDKSGLPSDRFSAERTGGSVSTLTIQRTQQEDSAVYLCASSYRTGGSNQPQHFGDGTRLSIL.

The CDR3 sequence is CASSYPAKGEDEQYF. CDR3 nucleotide sequence: TGTGCCAGCAGCTACCCCGCGAAAGGGGAGGACGAGCAGTACTTC. The V gene is TRBV11-2, the J gene TRBJ2-7, with D perhaps TRBD2 (6 bases). The CDR3 has 15 amino acids. The germline V gene encodes CDR1 SGHAT and CDR2 FQNNGV. The V gene lost 4 bases and the J gene lost 5 bases, with 18 bases spanning the gap.

The chain employs TRBV5-1 and TRBJ2-1; no definite D call. CDR1 is SGHRS and CDR2 is YFSETQ in the germline V gene. This CDR3 is built from 15 residues. Between the trimmed V and J ends, which lost 0 bases and 0 bases, there was a span of 7 bases. The CDR3 coding sequence is TGCGCCAGCAGCTTGGGACTGTCCTCCTACAATGAGCAGTTCTTC. Translation gives CASSLGLSSYNEQFF.

V and J are TRBV10-3 and TRBJ2-5, with D possibly matching TRBD1 (5 bases). Between the trimmed V and J ends, which lost 2 bases and 5 bases, there was a span of 12 bases. The CDR3 length is 14 residues. Germline CDR1 ENHRY, CDR2 SYGVKD. The CDR3 bases are TGTGCCATCAGTGAGACAAGGGGAAAGGAGACCCAGTACTTC. Protein: CAISETRGKETQYF.

This chain uses TRBV5-1 with TRBJ2-2; 8 bases are a match to TRBD2. Trimming took 2 bases from V and 0 from J; bases not matched to a gene: 3. Germline values: CDR1 SGHRS, CDR2 YFSETQ. CDR3 size: 16 residues. The CDR3 loop is CASSFIAGTNTGELFF. CDR3 bases: TGCGCCAGCAGCTTCATAGCGGGAACGAACACCGGGGAGCTGTTTTTT.

The V call is TRBV7-9, the J call TRBJ1-2; 9 bases fit TRBD1. Unmatched junction bases numbered 2, after V lost 3 bases and J lost 9 bases. The CDR3 runs to 12 residues. Germline V CDR1 and CDR2: SEHNR, FQNEAQ (reference sequence). CDR3 protein: CASSFGQGSYTF. CDR3 nucleotide sequence: TGTGCCAGCAGCTTCGGACAGGGGAGCTACACCTTC.

This clone appeared a single time. This chain links TRBV29-1 with TRBJ1-5; a possible D gene is TRBD1 (5 bases). Germline CDR1 is SQVTM and CDR2 is ANQGSEA. This CDR3 comprises 13 residues. Between the trimmed V and J ends, which lost 6 bases and 2 bases, there was a span of 11 bases. The CDR3 region has the DNA TGCAGCGTAGGGGAATCCGGCAATCAGCCCCAGCATTTT. This encodes CSVGESGNQPQHF.

This chain joins TRBV4-2 and TRBJ2-3; D is ambiguous. The CDR3 is 14 amino acids. V was trimmed by 4 bases and J by 0 bases, leaving 8 bases between them. Germline CDR1 and CDR2: LGHNA and YNFKEQ. The chain's CDR3 is CASSPRWSTDTQYF. The CDR3 DNA follows: TGTGCCAGCAGCCCCAGGTGGAGCACAGATACGCAGTATTTT.

The CDR3 is CASSHRGLTAYNEQFF. CDR3 bases: TGTGCCAGCAGCCACAGGGGCCTCACGGCCTACAATGAGCAGTTCTTC. The rearrangement uses TRBV2 and TRBJ2-1; 7 nucleotides align to TRBD1. This CDR3 spans 16 amino acids. Germline loops: CDR1 SNHLY, CDR2 FYNNEI. The trim removed 6 bases at V and 2 bases at J, leaving 10 bases unmatched. The complete variable domain, with remaining parts taken from reference TRBV2 and TRBJ2-1, reads EPEVTQTPSHQVTQMGQEVILRCVPISNHLYFYWYRQILGQKVEFLVSFYNNEISEKSEIFDDQFSVERPDGSNFTLKIRSTKLEDSAMYFCASSHRGLTAYNEQFFGPGTRLTVL.

The chain combines TRBV19 with TRBJ2-1; D might be TRBD2 (5 bases). The CDR3 length is 13 residues. V was trimmed by 4 bases and J by 3 bases, leaving 7 bases between them. Per germline, CDR1 LNHDA and CDR2 SQIVND (reference sequence). The CDR3 sequence is CASSTRDYNEQFF. The CDR3 DNA sequence: TGTGCCAGTAGTACTCGGGACTACAATGAGCAGTTCTTC.

The CDR3 DNA reads as TGTGCCAGCAGCCCGCGGACAGGGATTAATGGCTACACCTTC. It encodes CASSPRTGINGYTF. J is TRBJ1-2 and V is TRBV7-7, with TRBD1 identical over 8 bases. The CDR3 is 14 residues long. CDR1 and CDR2 from the germline V gene are SSHAT and FNYEAQ (reference sequence). Germline trimming cut 5 bases from V and 6 bases from J; bases unmatched to any gene: 8.

This clone was seen a handful of times. This chain uses TRBV7-9 with TRBJ1-6; D is uncertain. The CDR3 consists of 15 residues. V was cut by 10 bases and J by 10 bases, with 23 bases left in between. Germline V CDR1 and CDR2: SEHNR, FQNEAQ (reference sequence). The CDR3 DNA reads as TGTGCCACCCAACCCCTCGGTGAGGAAGAATCACCCCTCCACTTT. It translates to CATQPLGEEESPLHF. Combining the CDR3 with reference TRBV7-9 and TRBJ1-6 gives the whole variable domain DTGVSQNPRHKITKRGQNVTFRCDPISEHNRLYWYRQTLGQGPEFLTYFQNEAQLEKSRLLSDRFSAERPKGSFSTLEIQRTEQGDSAMYLCATQPLGEEESPLHFGNGTRLTVT.

A single count supports this clone. V is TRBV4-2 and J is TRBJ2-1, with 11 bases identical to TRBD2. Germline trimming cut 3 bases from V and 2 bases from J; bases unmatched to any gene: 3. The CDR3 sequence is 16 residues long. Germline V gene lookup returns CDR1 LGHNA and CDR2 YNFKEQ. The CDR3 DNA is TGTGCCAGCAGCCAGCTACTAGCGGGAGCCTACAATGAGCAGTTCTTC. Residues: CASSQLLAGAYNEQFF.

The chain combines TRBV20-1 with TRBJ2-4; no reliable D call. V was clipped by 2 bases and J by 6 bases, with 5 bases between them. The CDR3 has 11 amino acids. Germline V gives CDR1 DFQATT, CDR2 SNEGSKA (reference sequence). The CDR3 is CSARLVNIQYF. The CDR3 DNA follows: TGCAGTGCTAGACTTGTAAACATTCAGTACTTC.

This clone was seen only once. The gene calls are TRBV9 and TRBJ1-4; D possibly corresponds to TRBD1 (6 bases). CDR1 and CDR2 (germline): SGDLS, YYNGEE. V dropped 3 bases and J dropped 8 bases, with 17 bases sitting between them. The CDR3 loop spans 15 amino acids. CDR3: CASSESGTGGEKLFF. CDR3 nucleotides: TGTGCCAGCAGCGAGTCCGGGACGGGGGGCGAAAAACTGTTTTTT.

The table lists this clone with a count of one. This chain links TRBV5-6 with TRBJ1-4, with no clear D. Trimming took 2 bases from V and 8 from J, leaving 10 bases between them. Germline values: CDR1 SGHDT, CDR2 YYEEEE. The CDR3 contains 13 residues. The CDR3 here is CASSFYVEEKLFF. DNA of the CDR3: TGTGCCAGCAGCTTTTATGTGGAGGAAAAACTGTTTTTT.

The chain couples TRBV6-6 to TRBJ1-5; D not resolved. CDR1 is MNHNY, CDR2 SVGAGI, per germline (reference sequence). This CDR3 region has 12 residues. V was shortened by 2 bases and J by 5 bases, with 4 bases between the two germline ends. This CDR3 is CASSYGDQPQHF. For the CDR3, the DNA is TGTGCCAGCAGTTACGGAGATCAGCCCCAGCATTTT.

The rearrangement links TRBV5-1 to TRBJ1-1; TRBD1 agrees at 7 bases. Germline trimming cut 4 bases from V and 4 bases from J; bases unmatched to any gene: 7. CDR1 and CDR2 (germline): SGHRS, YFSETQ. This CDR3 contains 14 residues. The CDR3 DNA reads as TGCGCCAGCAGCGCAAACAGGGGCCCCACTGAAGCTTTCTTT. Its protein is CASSANRGPTEAFF. Supplemented by reference TRBV5-1 and TRBJ1-1, the full variable domain reads KAGVTQTPRYLIKTRGQQVTLSCSPISGHRSVSWYQQTPGQGLQFLFEYFSETQRNKGNFPGRFSGRQFSNSRSEMNVSTLELGDSALYLCASSANRGPTEAFFGQGTRLTVV.

This chain joins TRBV5-1 and TRBJ1-1; D remains unclear. Germline lookup yields CDR1 SGHRS and CDR2 YFSETQ. Trimming removed 4 bases at V and 6 bases at J, with 10 bases between. The CDR3 has 12 residues. CDR3 bases: TGCGCCAGCAGCCTAGGTAGAGCTGAAGCTTTCTTT. As protein: CASSLGRAEAFF.

This clone came up once. This rearrangement joins TRBV4-1 to TRBJ2-7, with D maybe TRBD1 (5 bases). Germline values: CDR1 MGHRA, CDR2 YSYEKL. Deletions cut 5 bases from V and 5 bases from J, with 22 bases between. The CDR3 contains 16 residues. The CDR3 protein is CASSEGLAGPRDEQYF. The CDR3 DNA sequence: TGCGCCAGCAGCGAAGGATTAGCAGGGCCTAGGGACGAGCAGTACTTC.

The chain joins TRBV10-3 to TRBJ2-2; 7 nucleotides match TRBD2. The V gene end was trimmed by 6 bases and the J gene end by 2 bases; junction bases not matched to a gene: 3. This CDR3 has 14 residues. CDR1 ENHRY and CDR2 SYGVKD come from the germline V gene. DNA of the CDR3: TGTGCCATCAGGCTAGCGGCCAACACCGGGGAGCTGTTTTTT. Its protein is CAIRLAANTGELFF.

The chain recombines TRBV5-4 with TRBJ1-2; unclear D gene. Germline V gene lookup returns CDR1 SGHNT and CDR2 YYREEE (reference sequence). V was cut by 4 bases and J by 9 bases, with 13 bases left in between. CDR3 length: 12 amino acids. DNA for the CDR3: TGTGCCAGCAGCGCGGACTCTCGTAGCTACACCTTC. Translated, it gives CASSADSRSYTF.

The V call is TRBV7-9, the J call TRBJ2-6; 11 bases agree with TRBD1. The germline CDR1 and CDR2 sequences are SEHNR and FQNEAQ (reference sequence). This CDR3 contains 17 residues. V trimming: 5 bases; J trimming: 1 base; junction bases outside the gene matches: 4. The CDR3 DNA reads TGTGCCAGCAGCCTGGACAGGGGGCCGTCTGGGGCCAACGTCCTGACTTTC. Translating it yields CASSLDRGPSGANVLTF. The full variable domain, its missing parts supplied by reference TRBV7-9 and TRBJ2-6, is DTGVSQNPRHKITKRGQNVTFRCDPISEHNRLYWYRQTLGQGPEFLTYFQNEAQLEKSRLLSDRFSAERPKGSFSTLEIQRTEQGDSAMYLCASSLDRGPSGANVLTFGAGSRLTVL.

The V gene is TRBV30, the J gene TRBJ2-5, with a tentative D call TRBD1 (6 bases). The CDR3 sequence is 13 residues long. The ends were cut back, 0 bases at V and 7 bases at J, with 12 bases in the middle. Germline V gene data show CDR1 as GTSNPN and CDR2 as SVGIG (reference sequence). CDR3 loop: CAWSVRVGGTQYF. In DNA form, the CDR3 reads TGTGCCTGGAGTGTACGGGTAGGGGGGACCCAGTACTTC.